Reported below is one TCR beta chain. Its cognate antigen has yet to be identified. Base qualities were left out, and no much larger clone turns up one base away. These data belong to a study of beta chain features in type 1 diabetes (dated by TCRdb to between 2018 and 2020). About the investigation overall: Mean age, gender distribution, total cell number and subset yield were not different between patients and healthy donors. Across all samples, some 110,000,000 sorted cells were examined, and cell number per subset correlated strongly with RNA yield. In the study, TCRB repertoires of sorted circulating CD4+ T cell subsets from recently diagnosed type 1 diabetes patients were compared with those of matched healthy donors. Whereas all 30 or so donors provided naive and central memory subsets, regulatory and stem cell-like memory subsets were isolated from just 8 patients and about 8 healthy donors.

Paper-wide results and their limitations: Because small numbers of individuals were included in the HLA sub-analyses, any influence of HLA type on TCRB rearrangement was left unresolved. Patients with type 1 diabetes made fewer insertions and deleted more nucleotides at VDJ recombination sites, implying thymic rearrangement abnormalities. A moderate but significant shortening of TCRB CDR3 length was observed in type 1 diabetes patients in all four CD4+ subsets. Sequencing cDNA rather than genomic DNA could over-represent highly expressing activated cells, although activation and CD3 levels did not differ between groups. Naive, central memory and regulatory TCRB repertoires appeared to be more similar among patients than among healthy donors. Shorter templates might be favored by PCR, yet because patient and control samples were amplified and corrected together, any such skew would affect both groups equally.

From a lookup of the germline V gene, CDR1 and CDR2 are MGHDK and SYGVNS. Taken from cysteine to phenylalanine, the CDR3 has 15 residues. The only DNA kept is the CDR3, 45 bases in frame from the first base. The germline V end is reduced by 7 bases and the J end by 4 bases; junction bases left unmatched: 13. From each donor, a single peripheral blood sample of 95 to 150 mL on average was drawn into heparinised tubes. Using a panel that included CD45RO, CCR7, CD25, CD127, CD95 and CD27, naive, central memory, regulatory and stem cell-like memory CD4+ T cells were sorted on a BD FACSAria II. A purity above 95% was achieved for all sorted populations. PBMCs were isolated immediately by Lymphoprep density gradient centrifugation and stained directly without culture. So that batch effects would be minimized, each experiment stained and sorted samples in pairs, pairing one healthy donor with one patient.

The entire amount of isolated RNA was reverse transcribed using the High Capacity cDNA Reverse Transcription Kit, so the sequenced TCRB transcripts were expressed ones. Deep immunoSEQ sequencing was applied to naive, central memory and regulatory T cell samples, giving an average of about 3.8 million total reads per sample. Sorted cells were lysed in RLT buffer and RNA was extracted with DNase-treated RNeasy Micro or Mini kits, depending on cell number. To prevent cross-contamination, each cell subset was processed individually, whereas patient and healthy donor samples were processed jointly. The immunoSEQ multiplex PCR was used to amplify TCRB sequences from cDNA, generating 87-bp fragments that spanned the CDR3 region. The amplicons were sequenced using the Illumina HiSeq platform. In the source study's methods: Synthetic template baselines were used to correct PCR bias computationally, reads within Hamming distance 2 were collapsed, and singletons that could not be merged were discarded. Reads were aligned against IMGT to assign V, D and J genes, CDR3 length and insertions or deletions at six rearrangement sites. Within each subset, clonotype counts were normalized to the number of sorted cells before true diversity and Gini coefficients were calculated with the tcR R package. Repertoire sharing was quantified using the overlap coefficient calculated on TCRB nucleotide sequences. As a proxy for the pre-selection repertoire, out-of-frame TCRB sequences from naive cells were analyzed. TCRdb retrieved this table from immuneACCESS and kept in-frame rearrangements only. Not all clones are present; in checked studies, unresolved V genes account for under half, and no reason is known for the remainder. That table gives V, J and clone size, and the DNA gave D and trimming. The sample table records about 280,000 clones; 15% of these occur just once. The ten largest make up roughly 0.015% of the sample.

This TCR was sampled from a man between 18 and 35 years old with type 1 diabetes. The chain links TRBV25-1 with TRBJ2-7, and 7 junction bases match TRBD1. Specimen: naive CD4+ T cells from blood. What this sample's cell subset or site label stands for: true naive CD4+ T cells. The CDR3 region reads CASKRTGYGNYEQYF. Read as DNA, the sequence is TGTGCCAGCAAACGGACAGGTTACGGTAATTACGAGCAGTACTTC.